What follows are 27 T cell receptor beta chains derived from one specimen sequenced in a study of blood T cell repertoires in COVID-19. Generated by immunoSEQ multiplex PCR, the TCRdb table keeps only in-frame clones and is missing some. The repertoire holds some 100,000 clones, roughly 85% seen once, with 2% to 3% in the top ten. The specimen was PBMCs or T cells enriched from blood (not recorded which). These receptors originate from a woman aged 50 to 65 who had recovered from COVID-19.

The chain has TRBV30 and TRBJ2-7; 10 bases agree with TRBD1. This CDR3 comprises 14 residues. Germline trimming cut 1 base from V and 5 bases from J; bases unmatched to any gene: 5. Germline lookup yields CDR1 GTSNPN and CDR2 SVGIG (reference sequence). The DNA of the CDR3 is TGTGCCTGGAGTGCCGGACAGGGGGTCGACGAGCAGTACTTC. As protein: CAWSAGQGVDEQYF.

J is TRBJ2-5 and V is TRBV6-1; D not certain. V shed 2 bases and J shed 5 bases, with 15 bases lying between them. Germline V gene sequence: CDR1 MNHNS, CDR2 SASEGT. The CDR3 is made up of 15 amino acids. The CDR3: CASSERQPTRETQYF. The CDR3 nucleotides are TGTGCCAGCAGTGAAAGGCAACCGACACGGGAGACCCAGTACTTC.

This CDR3 is CASSRLGQRYSGANVLTF. CDR3 DNA: TGTGCCAGCAGCCGCCTTGGACAGCGATACTCTGGGGCCAACGTCCTGACTTTC. This rearrangement joins TRBV28 to TRBJ2-6, with a possible D match to TRBD1 (6 bases). The ends were cut back, 6 bases at V and 0 bases at J, with 18 bases in the middle. CDR3 length: 18 residues. The germline CDR1 and CDR2 sequences are MDHEN and SYDVKM.

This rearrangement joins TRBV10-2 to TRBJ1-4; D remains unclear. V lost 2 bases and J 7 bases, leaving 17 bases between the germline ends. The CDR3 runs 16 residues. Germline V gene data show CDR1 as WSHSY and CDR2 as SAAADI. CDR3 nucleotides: TGCGCCAGCAGTGAGGGGTTTGGGAGGGTTGGTGAAAAACTGTTTTTT. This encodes CASSEGFGRVGEKLFF.

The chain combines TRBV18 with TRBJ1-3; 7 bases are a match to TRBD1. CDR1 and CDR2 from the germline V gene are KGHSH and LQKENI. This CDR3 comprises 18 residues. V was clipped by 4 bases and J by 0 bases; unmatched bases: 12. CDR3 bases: TGTGCCAGCTCACTACTAACCGGGACAGAGAACTCTGGAAACACCATATATTTT. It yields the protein CASSLLTGTENSGNTIYF.

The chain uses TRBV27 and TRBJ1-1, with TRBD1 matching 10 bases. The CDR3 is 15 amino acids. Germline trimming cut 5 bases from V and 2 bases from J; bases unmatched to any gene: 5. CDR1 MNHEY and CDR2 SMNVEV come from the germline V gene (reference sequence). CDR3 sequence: CASSPGDRGNTEAFF. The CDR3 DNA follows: TGTGCCAGCAGTCCAGGGGACAGGGGTAACACTGAAGCTTTCTTT.

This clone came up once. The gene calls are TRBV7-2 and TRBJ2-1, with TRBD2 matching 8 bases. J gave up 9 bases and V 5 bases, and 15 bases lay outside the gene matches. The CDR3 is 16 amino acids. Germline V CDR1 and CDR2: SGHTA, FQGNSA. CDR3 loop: CASSTSNPGLDGEQFF. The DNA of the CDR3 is TGTGCCAGCAGCACAAGCAATCCGGGACTAGACGGTGAGCAGTTCTTC.

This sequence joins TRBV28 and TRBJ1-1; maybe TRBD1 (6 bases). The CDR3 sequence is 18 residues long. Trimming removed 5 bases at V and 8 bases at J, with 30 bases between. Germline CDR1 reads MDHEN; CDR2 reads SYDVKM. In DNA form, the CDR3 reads TGTGCCAGCAGTCCTCCAGCCCCAGGGGTTTCGAATAGGGTAGAAGCTTTCTTT. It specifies CASSPPAPGVSNRVEAFF.

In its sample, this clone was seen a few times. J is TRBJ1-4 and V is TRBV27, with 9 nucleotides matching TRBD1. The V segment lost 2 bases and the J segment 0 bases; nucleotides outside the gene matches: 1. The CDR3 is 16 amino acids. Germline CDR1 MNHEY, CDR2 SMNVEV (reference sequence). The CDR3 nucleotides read TGTGCCAGCAGTTTAGGGACAGGGACAACTAATGAAAAACTGTTTTTT. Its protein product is CASSLGTGTTNEKLFF.

The CDR3 sequence is CASSLQRTSAYNEQFF. The CDR3 nucleotides read TGTGCCAGCAGCTTACAGCGGACTAGCGCCTACAATGAGCAGTTCTTC. The rearrangement uses TRBV7-3 and TRBJ2-1; 9 positions agree with TRBD2. J was trimmed by 2 bases and V by 2 bases; bases with no gene match: 4. The CDR3 runs to 16 residues. Germline V gene data show CDR1 as SGHTA and CDR2 as FQGTGA.

The DNA for the CDR3 is TGTGCCAGCTCAGGACAGGTTTATCCTGAAGCTTTCTTT. Encoded protein: CASSGQVYPEAFF. The V gene is TRBV18, the J gene TRBJ1-1; TRBD1 matches at 7 bases. CDR3 length: 13 amino acids. Germline V gene lookup returns CDR1 KGHSH and CDR2 LQKENI. With V trimmed by 5 bases and J by 6 bases, 6 bases remained unmatched.

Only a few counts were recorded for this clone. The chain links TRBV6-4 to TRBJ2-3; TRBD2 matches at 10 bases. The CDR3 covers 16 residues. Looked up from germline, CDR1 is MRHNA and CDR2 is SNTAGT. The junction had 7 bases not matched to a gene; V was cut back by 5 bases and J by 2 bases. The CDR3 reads CASSPLAGEHTDTQYF. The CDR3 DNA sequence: TGTGCCAGCAGTCCCCTAGCGGGAGAACACACAGATACGCAGTATTTT.

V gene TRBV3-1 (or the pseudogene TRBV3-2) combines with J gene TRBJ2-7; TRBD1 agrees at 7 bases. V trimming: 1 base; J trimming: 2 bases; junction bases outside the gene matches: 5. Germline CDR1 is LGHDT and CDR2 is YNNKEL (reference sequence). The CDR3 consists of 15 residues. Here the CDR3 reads CASSQAWTGAYEQYF. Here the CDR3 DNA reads TGTGCCAGCAGCCAAGCCTGGACAGGAGCCTACGAGCAGTACTTC.

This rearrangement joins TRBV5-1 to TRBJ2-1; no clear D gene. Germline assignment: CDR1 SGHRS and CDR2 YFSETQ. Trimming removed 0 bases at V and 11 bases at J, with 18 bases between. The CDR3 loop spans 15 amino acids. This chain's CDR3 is CASSLAIGGREKQFF. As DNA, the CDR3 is TGCGCCAGCAGCTTGGCCATCGGTGGGCGAGAGAAGCAGTTCTTC.

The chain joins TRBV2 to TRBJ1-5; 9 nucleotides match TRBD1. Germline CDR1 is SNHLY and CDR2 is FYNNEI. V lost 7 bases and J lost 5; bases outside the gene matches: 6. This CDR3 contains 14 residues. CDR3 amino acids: CASTRQGEDQPQHF. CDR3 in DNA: TGTGCCAGCACCCGACAGGGGGAGGATCAGCCCCAGCATTTT.

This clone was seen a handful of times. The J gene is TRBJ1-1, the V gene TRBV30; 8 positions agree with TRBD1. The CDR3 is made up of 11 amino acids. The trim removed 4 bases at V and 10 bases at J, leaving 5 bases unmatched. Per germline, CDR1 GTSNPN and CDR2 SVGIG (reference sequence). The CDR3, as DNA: TGTGCCTGGACAGGGGGCCAGAGAGCTTTCTTT. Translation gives CAWTGGQRAFF.

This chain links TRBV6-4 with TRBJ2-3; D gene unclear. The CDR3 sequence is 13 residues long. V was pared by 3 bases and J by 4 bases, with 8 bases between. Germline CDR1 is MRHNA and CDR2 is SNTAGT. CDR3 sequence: CASSERGADTQYF. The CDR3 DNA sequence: TGTGCCAGCAGTGAACGAGGCGCAGATACGCAGTATTTT.

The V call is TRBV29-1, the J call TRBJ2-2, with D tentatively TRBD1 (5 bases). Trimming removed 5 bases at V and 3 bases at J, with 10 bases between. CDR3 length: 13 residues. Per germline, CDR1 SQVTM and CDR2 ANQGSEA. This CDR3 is CSVRGLDTGELFF. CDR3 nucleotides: TGCAGCGTTAGGGGTCTCGACACCGGGGAGCTGTTTTTT.

CDR3 in amino acids: CASSRDRAGYYEQYF. CDR3 DNA sequence: TGCGCCAGCAGCAGAGACAGGGCGGGGTACTACGAGCAGTACTTC. The chain uses TRBV5-1 and TRBJ2-7; maybe TRBD1 (7 bases). Trimming left V 4 bases short and J 3 bases short, with 17 bases between. The length of the CDR3 is 15 residues. In germline, CDR1 is SGHRS, CDR2 YFSETQ.

The CDR3 spells CASSRRLDYNEQFF. The CDR3 DNA sequence: TGTGCCAGCAGCCGAAGACTAGATTACAATGAGCAGTTCTTC. The rearrangement joins TRBV3-1 (or the pseudogene TRBV3-2) to TRBJ2-1, with a tentative D call TRBD2 (6 bases). Germline assignment: CDR1 LGHDT and CDR2 YNNKEL (reference sequence). This CDR3 is built from 14 residues. Trimming shortened V by 4 bases and J by 4 bases, and 11 bases separated the two germline ends.

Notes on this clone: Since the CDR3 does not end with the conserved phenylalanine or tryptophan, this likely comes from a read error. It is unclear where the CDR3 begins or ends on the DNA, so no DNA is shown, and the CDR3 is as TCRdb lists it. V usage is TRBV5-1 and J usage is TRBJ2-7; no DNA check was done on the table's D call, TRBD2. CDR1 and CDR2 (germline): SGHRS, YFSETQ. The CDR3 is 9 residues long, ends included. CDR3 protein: CASSSKRGS.

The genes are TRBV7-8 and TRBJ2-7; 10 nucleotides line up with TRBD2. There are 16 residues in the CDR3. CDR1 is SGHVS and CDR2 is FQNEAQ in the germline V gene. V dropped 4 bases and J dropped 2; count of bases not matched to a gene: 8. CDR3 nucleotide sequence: TGTGCCAGCAGCTCAGAAAGACTAGCGGGTGCCTACGAGCAGTACTTC. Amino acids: CASSSERLAGAYEQYF.

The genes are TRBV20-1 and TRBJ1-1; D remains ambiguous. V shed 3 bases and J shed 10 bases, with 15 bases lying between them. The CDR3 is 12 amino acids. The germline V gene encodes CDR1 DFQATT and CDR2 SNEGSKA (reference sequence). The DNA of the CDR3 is TGCAGTGCTAGTATTGCGGAGAGTACAGCTTTCTTT. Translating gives CSASIAESTAFF.

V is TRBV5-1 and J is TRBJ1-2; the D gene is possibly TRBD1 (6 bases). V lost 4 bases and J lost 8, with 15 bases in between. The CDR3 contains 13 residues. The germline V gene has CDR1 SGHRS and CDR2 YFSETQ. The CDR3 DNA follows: TGCGCCAGCAGCGGGGTAGGGGGAAAGGGCTACACCTTC. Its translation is CASSGVGGKGYTF. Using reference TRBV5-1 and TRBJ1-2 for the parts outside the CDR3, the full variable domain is KAGVTQTPRYLIKTRGQQVTLSCSPISGHRSVSWYQQTPGQGLQFLFEYFSETQRNKGNFPGRFSGRQFSNSRSEMNVSTLELGDSALYLCASSGVGGKGYTFGSGTRLTVV.

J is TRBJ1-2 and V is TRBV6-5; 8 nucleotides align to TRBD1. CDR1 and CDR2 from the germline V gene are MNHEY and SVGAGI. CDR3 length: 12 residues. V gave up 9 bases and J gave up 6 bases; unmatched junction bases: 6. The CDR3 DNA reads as TGTGCCAGTGCGGACAGGGCGGATGGCTACACCTTC. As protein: CASADRADGYTF.

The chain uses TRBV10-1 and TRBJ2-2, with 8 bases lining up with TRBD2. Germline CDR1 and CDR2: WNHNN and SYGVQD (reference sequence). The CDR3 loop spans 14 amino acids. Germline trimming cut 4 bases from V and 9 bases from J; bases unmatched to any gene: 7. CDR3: CASSAGLETRELFF. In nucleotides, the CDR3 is TGCGCCAGCAGTGCGGGACTAGAGACCCGGGAGCTGTTTTTT.

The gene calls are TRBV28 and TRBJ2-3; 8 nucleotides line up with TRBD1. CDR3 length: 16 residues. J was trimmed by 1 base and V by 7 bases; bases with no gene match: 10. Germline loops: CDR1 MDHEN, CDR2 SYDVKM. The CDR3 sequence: CASTPRGTGGTDTQYF. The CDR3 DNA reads TGTGCCAGCACACCTCGAGGGACAGGCGGCACAGATACGCAGTATTTT.